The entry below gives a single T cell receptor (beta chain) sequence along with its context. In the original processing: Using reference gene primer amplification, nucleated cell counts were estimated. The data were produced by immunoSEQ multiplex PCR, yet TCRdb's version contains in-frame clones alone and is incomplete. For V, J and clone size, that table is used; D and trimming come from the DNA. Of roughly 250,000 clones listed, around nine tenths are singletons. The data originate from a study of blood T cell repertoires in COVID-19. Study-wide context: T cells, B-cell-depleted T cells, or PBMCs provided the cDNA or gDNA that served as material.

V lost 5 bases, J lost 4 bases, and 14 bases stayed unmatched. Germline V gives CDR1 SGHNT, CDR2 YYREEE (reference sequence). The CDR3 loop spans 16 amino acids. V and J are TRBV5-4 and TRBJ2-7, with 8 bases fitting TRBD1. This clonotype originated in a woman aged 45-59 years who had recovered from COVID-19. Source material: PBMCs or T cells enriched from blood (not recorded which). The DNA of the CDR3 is TGTGCCAGCAGTGCGGCTTCCGGGACAGGAGTTTACGAGCAGTACTTC. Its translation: CASSAASGTGVYEQYF.